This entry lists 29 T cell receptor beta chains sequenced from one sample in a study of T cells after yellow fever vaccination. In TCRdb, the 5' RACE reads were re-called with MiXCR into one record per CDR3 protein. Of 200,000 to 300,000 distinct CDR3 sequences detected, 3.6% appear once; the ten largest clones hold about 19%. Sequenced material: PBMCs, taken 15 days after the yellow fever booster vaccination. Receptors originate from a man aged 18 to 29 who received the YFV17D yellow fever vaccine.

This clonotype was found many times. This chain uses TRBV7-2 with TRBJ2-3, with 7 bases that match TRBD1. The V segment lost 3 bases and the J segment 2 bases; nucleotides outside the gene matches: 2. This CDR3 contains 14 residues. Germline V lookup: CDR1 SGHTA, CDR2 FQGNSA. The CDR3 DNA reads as TGTGCCAGCAGCTTCACAGGGGTCACAGATACGCAGTATTTT. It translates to CASSFTGVTDTQYF.

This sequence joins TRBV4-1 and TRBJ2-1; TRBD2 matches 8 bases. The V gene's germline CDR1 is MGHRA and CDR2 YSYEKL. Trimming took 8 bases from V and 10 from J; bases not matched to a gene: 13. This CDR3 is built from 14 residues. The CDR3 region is CASSTGGVFAEQFF. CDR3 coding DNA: TGCGCCAGCTCTACCGGGGGGGTTTTTGCGGAGCAGTTCTTC.

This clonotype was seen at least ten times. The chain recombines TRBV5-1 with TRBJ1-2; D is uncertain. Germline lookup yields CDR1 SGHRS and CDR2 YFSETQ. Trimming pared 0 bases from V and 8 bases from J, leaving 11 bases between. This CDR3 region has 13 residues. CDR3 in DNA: TGCGCCAGCAGCTTGGATCTTGGGGAAGGCTACACCTTC. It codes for CASSLDLGEGYTF.

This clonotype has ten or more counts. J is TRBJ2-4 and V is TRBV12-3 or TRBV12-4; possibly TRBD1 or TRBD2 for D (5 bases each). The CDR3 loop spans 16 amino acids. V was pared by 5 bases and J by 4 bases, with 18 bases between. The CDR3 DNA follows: TGTGCCAGCAGTCTTGGATTCGGGACCGAGAAAAACATTCAGTACTTC. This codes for CASSLGFGTEKNIQYF.

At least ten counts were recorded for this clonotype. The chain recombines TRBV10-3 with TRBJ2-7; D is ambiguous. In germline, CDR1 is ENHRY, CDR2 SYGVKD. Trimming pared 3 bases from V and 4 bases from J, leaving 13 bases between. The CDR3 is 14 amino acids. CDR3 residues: CAISDGSTPYEQYF. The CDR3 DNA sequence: TGTGCCATCAGTGACGGCTCGACGCCTTACGAGCAGTACTTC.

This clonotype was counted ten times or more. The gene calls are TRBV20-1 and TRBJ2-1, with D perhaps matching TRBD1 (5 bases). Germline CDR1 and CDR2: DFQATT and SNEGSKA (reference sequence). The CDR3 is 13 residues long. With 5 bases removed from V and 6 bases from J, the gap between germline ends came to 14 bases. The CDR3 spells CSAPIDSPNEQFF. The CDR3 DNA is TGCAGTGCTCCTATCGACAGCCCCAATGAGCAGTTCTTC.

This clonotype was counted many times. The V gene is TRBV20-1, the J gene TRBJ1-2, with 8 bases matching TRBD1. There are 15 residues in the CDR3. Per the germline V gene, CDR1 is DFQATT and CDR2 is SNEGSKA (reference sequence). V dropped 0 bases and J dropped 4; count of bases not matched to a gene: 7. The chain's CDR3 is CSARDQGASGYGYTF. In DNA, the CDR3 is TGCAGTGCTAGAGATCAGGGGGCGTCAGGCTATGGCTACACCTTC.

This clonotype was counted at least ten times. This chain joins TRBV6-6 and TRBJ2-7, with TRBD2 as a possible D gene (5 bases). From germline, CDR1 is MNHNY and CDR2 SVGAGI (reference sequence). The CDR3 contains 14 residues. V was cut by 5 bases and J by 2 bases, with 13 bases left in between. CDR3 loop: CASSRIDGTYEQYV. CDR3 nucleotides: TGTGCCAGCAGTAGAATAGACGGGACCTACGAGCAGTACGTC.

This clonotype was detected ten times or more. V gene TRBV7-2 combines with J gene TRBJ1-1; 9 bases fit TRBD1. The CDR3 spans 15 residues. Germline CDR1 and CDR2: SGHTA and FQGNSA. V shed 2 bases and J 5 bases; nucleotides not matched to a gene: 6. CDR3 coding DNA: TGTGCCAGCAGCTTACGGACAGGGGTAGGAACTGAAGCTTTCTTT. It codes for CASSLRTGVGTEAFF.

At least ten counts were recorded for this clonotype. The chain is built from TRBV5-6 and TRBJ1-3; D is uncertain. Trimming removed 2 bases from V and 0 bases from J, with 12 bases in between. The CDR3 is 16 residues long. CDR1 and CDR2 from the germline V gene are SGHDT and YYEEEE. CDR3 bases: TGTGCCAGCAGCTTACCAACTGGACGCTCTGGAAACACCATATATTTT. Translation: CASSLPTGRSGNTIYF.

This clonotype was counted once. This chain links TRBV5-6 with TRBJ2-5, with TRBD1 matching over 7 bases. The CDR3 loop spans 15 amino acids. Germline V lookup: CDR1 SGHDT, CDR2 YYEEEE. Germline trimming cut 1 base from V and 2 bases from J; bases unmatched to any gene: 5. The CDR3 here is CASSLTRTGQETQYF. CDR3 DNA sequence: TGTGCCAGCAGCTTGACGCGGACAGGACAAGAGACCCAGTACTTC.

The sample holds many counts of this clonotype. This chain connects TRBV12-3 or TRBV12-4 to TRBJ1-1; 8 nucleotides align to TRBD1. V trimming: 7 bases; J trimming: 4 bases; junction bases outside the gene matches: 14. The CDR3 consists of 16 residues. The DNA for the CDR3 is TGTGCCAGCACCGTGGACAGGGCCTCATGGGGCACTGAAGCTTTCTTT. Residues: CASTVDRASWGTEAFF.

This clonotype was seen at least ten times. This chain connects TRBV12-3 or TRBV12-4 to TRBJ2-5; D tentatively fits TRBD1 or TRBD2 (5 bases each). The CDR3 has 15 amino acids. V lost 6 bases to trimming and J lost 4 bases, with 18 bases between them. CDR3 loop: CASSRVGVGPETQYF. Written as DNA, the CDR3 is TGTGCCAGCAGCCGAGTGGGGGTGGGGCCAGAGACCCAGTACTTC.

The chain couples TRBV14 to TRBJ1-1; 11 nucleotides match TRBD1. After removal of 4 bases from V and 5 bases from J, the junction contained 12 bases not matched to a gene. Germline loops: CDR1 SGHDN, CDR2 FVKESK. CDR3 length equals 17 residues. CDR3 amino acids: CASSPIGQGAVRTEAFF. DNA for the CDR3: TGTGCCAGCAGCCCGATTGGACAGGGGGCAGTGAGAACTGAAGCTTTCTTT.

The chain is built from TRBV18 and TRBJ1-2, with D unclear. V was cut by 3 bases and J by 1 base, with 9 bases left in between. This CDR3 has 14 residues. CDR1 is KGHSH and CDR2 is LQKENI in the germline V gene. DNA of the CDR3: TGTGCCAGCTCACCTTCGGACGATAACTATGGCTACACCTTC. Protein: CASSPSDDNYGYTF.

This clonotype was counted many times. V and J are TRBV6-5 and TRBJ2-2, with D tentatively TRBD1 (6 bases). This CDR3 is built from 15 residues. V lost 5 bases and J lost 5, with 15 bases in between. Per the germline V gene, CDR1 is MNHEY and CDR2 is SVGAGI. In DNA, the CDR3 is TGTGCCAGCAGTCCCCCAGGGGCCGGGACCGGGGAGCTGTTTTTT. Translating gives CASSPPGAGTGELFF.

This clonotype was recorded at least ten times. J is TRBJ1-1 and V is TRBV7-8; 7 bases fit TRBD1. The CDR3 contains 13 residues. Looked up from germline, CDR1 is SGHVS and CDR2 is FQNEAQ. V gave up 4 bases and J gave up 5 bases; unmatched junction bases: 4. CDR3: CASSSRGETEAFF. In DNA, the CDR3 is TGTGCCAGCAGCTCCAGGGGGGAAACTGAAGCTTTCTTT. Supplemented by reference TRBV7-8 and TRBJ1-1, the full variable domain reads GAGVSQSPRYKVAKRGQDVALRCDPISGHVSLFWYQQALGQGPEFLTYFQNEAQLDKSGLPSDRFFAERPEGSVSTLKIQRTQQEDSAVYLCASSSRGETEAFFGQGTRLTVV.

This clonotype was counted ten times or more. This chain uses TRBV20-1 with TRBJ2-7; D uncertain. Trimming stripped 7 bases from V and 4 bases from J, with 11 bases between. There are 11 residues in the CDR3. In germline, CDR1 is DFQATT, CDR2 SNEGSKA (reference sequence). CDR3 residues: CSVSRIYEQYV. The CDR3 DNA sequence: TGCAGTGTCAGTCGAATTTACGAGCAGTACGTC.

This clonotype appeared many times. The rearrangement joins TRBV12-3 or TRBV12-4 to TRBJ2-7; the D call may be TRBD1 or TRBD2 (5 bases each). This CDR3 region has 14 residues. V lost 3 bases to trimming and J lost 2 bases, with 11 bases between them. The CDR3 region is CASSFLPGPYEQYF. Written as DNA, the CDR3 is TGTGCCAGCAGTTTCCTTCCGGGACCCTACGAGCAGTACTTC.

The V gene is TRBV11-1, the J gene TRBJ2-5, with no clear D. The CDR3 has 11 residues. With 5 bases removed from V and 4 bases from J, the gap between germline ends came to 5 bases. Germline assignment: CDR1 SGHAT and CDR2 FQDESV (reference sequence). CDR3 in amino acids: CASSKRETQYF. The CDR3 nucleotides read TGTGCCAGCAGCAAGAGAGAGACCCAGTACTTC.

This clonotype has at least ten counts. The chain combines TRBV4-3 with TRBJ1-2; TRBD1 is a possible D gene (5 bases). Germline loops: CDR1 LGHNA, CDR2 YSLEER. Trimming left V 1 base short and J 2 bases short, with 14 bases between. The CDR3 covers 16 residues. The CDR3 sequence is CASSQAVGRDNYGYTF. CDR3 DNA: TGCGCCAGCAGCCAAGCTGTTGGGAGGGACAACTATGGCTACACCTTC.

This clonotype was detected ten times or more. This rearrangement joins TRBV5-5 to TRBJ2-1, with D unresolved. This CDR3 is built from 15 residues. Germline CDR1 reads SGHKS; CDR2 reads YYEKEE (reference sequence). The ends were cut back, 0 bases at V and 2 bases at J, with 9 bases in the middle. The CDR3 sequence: CASSLAPGAYNEQFF. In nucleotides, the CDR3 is TGTGCCAGCAGCTTGGCCCCGGGTGCCTACAATGAGCAGTTCTTC.

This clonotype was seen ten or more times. CDR3 sequence reads: CASSMGQGGYGYTF. DNA for the CDR3: TGTGCCAGCAGCATGGGACAGGGTGGTTATGGCTACACCTTC. V usage is TRBV6-5 and J usage is TRBJ1-2, with 9 bases aligning to TRBD1. This CDR3 contains 14 residues. Germline loops: CDR1 MNHEY, CDR2 SVGAGI. J was trimmed by 5 bases and V by 6 bases; bases with no gene match: 7.

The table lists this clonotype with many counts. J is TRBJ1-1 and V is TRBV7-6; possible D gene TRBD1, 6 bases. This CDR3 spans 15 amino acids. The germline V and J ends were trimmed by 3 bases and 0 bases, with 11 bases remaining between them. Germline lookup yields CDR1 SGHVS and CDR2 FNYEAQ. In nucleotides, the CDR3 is TGTGCCAGCAGCTTGACGGGACAAATGAACACTGAAGCTTTCTTT. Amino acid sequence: CASSLTGQMNTEAFF. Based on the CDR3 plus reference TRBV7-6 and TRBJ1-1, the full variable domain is GAGVSQSPRYKVTKRGQDVALRCDPISGHVSLYWYRQALGQGPEFLTYFNYEAQQDKSGLPNDRFSAERPEGSISTLTIQRTEQRDSAMYRCASSLTGQMNTEAFFGQGTRLTVV.

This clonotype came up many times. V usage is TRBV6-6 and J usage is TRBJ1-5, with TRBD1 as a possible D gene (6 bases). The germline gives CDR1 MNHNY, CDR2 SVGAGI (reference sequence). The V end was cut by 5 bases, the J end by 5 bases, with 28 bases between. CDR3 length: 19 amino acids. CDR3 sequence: CASSQGRGHIRGLYQPQHF. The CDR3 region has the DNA TGTGCCAGCAGTCAAGGTAGAGGACATATCAGGGGTTTATATCAGCCCCAGCATTTT.

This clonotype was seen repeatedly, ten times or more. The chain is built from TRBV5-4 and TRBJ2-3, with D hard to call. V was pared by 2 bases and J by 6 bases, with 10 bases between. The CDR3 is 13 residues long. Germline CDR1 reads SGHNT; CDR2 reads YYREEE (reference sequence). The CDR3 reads CASSLPHEDTQYF. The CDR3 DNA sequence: TGTGCCAGCAGCTTACCTCATGAGGATACGCAGTATTTT.

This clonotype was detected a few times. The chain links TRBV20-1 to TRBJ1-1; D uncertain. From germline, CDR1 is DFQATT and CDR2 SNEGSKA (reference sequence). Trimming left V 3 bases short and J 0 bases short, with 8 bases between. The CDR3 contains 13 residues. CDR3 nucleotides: TGCAGTGCTAGCCCGACCATGAACACTGAAGCTTTCTTT. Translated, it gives CSASPTMNTEAFF.

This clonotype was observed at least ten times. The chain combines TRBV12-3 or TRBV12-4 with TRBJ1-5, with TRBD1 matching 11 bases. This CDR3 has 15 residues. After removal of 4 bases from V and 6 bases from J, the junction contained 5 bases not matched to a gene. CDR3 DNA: TGTGCCAGCAGTTACCCGGGACAGGGGGGTCAGCCCCAGCATTTT. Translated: CASSYPGQGGQPQHF.

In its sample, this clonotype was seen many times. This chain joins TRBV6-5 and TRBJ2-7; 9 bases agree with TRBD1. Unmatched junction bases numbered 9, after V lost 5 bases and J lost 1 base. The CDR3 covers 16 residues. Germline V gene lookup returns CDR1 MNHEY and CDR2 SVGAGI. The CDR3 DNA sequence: TGTGCCAGCAGTCGACCGGGACAGGGCCGGTCCTACGAGCAGTACTTC. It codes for CASSRPGQGRSYEQYF.